This section outlines one T cell receptor (beta chain) sequence together with its context. Antigen unknown. Profiled with immunoSEQ multiplex PCR; TCRdb holds only in-frame clones, not every one. This sample yields over 120,000 clones, of which about 94% are seen a single time; about 1.7% belongs to the top ten. The data belong to a study of cytomegalovirus exposure and HLA in healthy donors. Germline V gene data show CDR1 as MNHEY and CDR2 as SMNVEV (reference sequence). Trimming cost V 8 bases and J 0 bases, with 13 bases left between them. The CDR3 contains 14 residues. General study findings and limits: The investigators catalogued 150 to 200 TCR beta chains as cytomegalovirus-associated.

The source material was PBMCs. The V call is TRBV27, the J call TRBJ1-2; D not resolved. The TCR sequence derives from a young man in good health and CMV-seropositive. The CDR3 here is CASGRPPANYGYTF. As DNA, the CDR3 is TGTGCCAGCGGGCGCCCCCCGGCTAACTATGGCTACACCTTC.